The 32 T cell receptor beta chains below were found in one sample sequenced in a study of human T cells and chemical hapten exposure. In the library, unique molecular identifiers were attached to individual cDNA molecules. TCRdb used MiXCR to reprocess the reads, holding one entry per CDR3 protein. The sample has roughly 120,000 distinct CDR3 sequences; more than 8.5% are singletons. Unfractionated whole blood was the source from which total RNA was extracted. Material: whole blood. These receptors were taken from a human donor in good health. Some clones in this sample may be carry-over from other donors' samples.

J is TRBJ2-1 and V is TRBV7-9, with D possibly being TRBD2 (6 bases). V shed 4 bases and J shed 0 bases, with 13 bases lying between them. This CDR3 region has 16 residues. CDR1 SEHNR and CDR2 FQNEAQ come from the germline V gene (reference sequence). CDR3 sequence (DNA): TGTGCCAGCAGCTCAGGAGGGCCGAGCTCCTACAATGAGCAGTTCTTC. This translates into CASSSGGPSSYNEQFF.

This clonotype has at least ten counts. This CDR3 is CASSLLENTEAFF. The CDR3 DNA is TGTGCCAGCAGTCTCTTAGAGAATACTGAAGCTTTCTTT. This rearrangement joins TRBV5-4 to TRBJ1-1; unclear D gene. Trimming stripped 5 bases from V and 5 bases from J, with 13 bases between. The CDR3 consists of 13 residues. CDR1 is SGHNT and CDR2 is YYREEE in the germline V gene (reference sequence). Supplemented by reference TRBV5-4 and TRBJ1-1, the full variable domain reads ETGVTQSPTHLIKTRGQQVTLRCSSQSGHNTVSWYQQALGQGPQFIFQYYREEENGRGNFPPRFSGLQFPNYSSELNVNALELDDSALYLCASSLLENTEAFFGQGTRLTVV.

The table lists this clonotype with many counts. The chain uses TRBV30 and TRBJ1-5, with D hard to call. The V gene's germline CDR1 is GTSNPN and CDR2 SVGIG (reference sequence). This CDR3 contains 14 residues. Trimming removed 0 bases from V and 4 bases from J, with 10 bases in between. CDR3 DNA sequence: TGTGCCTGGAGTGTACTTCAAGGGAATCAGCCCCAGCATTTT. Its translation is CAWSVLQGNQPQHF.

This rearrangement joins TRBV27 to TRBJ2-1, with 11 bases identical to TRBD2. CDR1 and CDR2 (germline): MNHEY, SMNVEV (reference sequence). The CDR3 length is 14 residues. The J segment lost 9 bases and the V segment lost 5 bases, leaving 6 bases of the junction unmatched. DNA for the CDR3: TGTGCCAGCAGTCTGGCACTAGCGGGAGTTGAGCAGTTCTTC. Encoded protein: CASSLALAGVEQFF.

In this sample, this clonotype turned up many times. The V gene is TRBV6-5, the J gene TRBJ1-2; D might be TRBD1 (6 bases). Germline V gene sequence: CDR1 MNHEY, CDR2 SVGAGI. The germline V and J ends were trimmed by 0 bases and 5 bases, with 10 bases remaining between them. The CDR3 is made up of 14 amino acids. Written as DNA, the CDR3 is TGTGCCAGCAGTTACTCGGGGGACACTTATGGCTACACCTTC. This codes for CASSYSGDTYGYTF.

The rearrangement uses TRBV7-9 and TRBJ1-5; 8 bases fit TRBD1. The germline V gene encodes CDR1 SEHNR and CDR2 FQNEAQ (reference sequence). Trimming at V came to 5 bases and at J to 0 bases, leaving 9 bases not matched to a gene. The CDR3 totals 17 residues. CDR3: CASSPGQDRYSNQPQHF. The CDR3 DNA follows: TGTGCCAGCAGCCCGGGACAGGATAGATATAGCAATCAGCCCCAGCATTTT.

V is TRBV12-3 or TRBV12-4 and J is TRBJ1-5, with TRBD1 matching 8 bases. The end of the DNA is better explained by TRBJ2-3, so the J call may be wrong. The CDR3 is 14 amino acids. CDR3 nucleotide sequence: TGTGCCAGCAGTCAGGACAGGGTCCATCAGCCCCAGTATTTT. This gives the protein CASSQDRVHQPQYF.

The chain uses TRBV7-2 and TRBJ2-3; 10 nucleotides match TRBD2. This CDR3 comprises 16 residues. V shed 5 bases and J 1 base; nucleotides not matched to a gene: 6. Per germline, CDR1 SGHTA and CDR2 FQGNSA. CDR3 amino acids: CASSPAGTSGTDTQYF. CDR3 nucleotide sequence: TGTGCCAGCAGCCCCGCAGGGACTAGCGGCACAGATACGCAGTATTTT.

The table lists this clonotype with a few counts. This chain connects TRBV12-3 or TRBV12-4 to TRBJ2-3; D gene uncertain. Trimming took off 6 bases at V and 11 bases at J, with 21 bases between the two ends. The CDR3 is made up of 14 amino acids. CDR3 region: CASRASSSRFGQYF. The CDR3 DNA follows: TGTGCCAGCAGGGCTAGTTCTTCTAGATTCGGGCAGTATTTT.

This clonotype was seen more than once but under ten times. The chain links TRBV5-1 to TRBJ2-1; the match to TRBD2 covers 10 bases. CDR3 length: 13 amino acids. After removal of 4 bases from V and 9 bases from J, the junction contained 4 bases not matched to a gene. Germline V lookup: CDR1 SGHRS, CDR2 YFSETQ. CDR3 sequence (DNA): TGCGCCAGCAGCGACCGGACTAGCGGTGAGCAGTTCTTC. Protein product: CASSDRTSGEQFF. Complete variable domain (other parts from reference TRBV5-1 and TRBJ2-1): KAGVTQTPRYLIKTRGQQVTLSCSPISGHRSVSWYQQTPGQGLQFLFEYFSETQRNKGNFPGRFSGRQFSNSRSEMNVSTLELGDSALYLCASSDRTSGEQFFGPGTRLTVL.

Only a few counts were recorded for this clonotype. The chain links TRBV27 to TRBJ2-6; TRBD1 is a possible D gene (5 bases). The CDR3 contains 17 residues. The germline V gene has CDR1 MNHEY and CDR2 SMNVEV (reference sequence). V shed 5 bases and J shed 2 bases, with 16 bases lying between them. The CDR3 DNA reads TGTGCCAGCAGTGTAGTAGGGGCGGTGGCTGGGGCCAACGTCCTGACTTTC. This codes for CASSVVGAVAGANVLTF.

This chain links TRBV27 with TRBJ2-3; the match to TRBD2 covers 8 bases. The junction had 13 bases not matched to a gene; V was cut back by 2 bases and J by 6 bases. The CDR3 extends over 17 amino acids. From germline, CDR1 is MNHEY and CDR2 SMNVEV (reference sequence). CDR3 coding DNA: TGTGCCAGCAGTTTAAGATCTCCTAGCGGGCCCACGGATACGCAGTATTTT. This translates into CASSLRSPSGPTDTQYF.

This clonotype was counted many times. The chain recombines TRBV29-1 with TRBJ1-1; 8 bases fit TRBD1. V was clipped by 2 bases and J by 5 bases; unmatched bases: 7. The CDR3 is 14 amino acids. Germline V CDR1 and CDR2: SQVTM, ANQGSEA. CDR3 nucleotide sequence: TGCAGCGTTGAACCAGGGGGCGTGGGGACTGAAGCTTTCTTT. It translates to CSVEPGGVGTEAFF. The whole variable domain, filled in from reference TRBV29-1 and TRBJ1-1, reads SAVISQKPSRDICQRGTSLTIQCQVDSQVTMMFWYRQQPGQSLTLIATANQGSEATYESGFVIDKFPISRPNLTFSTLTVSNMSPEDSSIYLCSVEPGGVGTEAFFGQGTRLTVV.

This clonotype was picked up a small number of times. This sequence joins TRBV5-5 and TRBJ1-5; TRBD1 might be the D (5 bases). V was clipped by 1 base and J by 1 base, with 6 bases between them. The CDR3 is made up of 14 amino acids. The germline V gene has CDR1 SGHKS and CDR2 YYEKEE (reference sequence). The CDR3 nucleotides are TGTGCCAGCAGCTTGTGGGACAGCAATCAGCCCCAGCATTTT. This codes for CASSLWDSNQPQHF.

This clonotype showed up just a few times. The rearrangement links TRBV6-6 to TRBJ2-3; perhaps TRBD2 as D (5 bases). The V gene's germline CDR1 is MNHNY and CDR2 SVGAGI (reference sequence). This CDR3 has 17 amino acids. V was pared by 5 bases and J by 1 base, with 19 bases between. The CDR3 loop reads CASSHPGLPEGTDTQYF. DNA for the CDR3: TGTGCCAGCAGTCATCCCGGACTTCCCGAGGGCACAGATACGCAGTATTTT.

This clonotype occurred many times. The rearrangement links TRBV7-9 to TRBJ1-5, with no clear D. V lost 1 base to trimming and J lost 6 bases, with 10 bases between them. CDR1 and CDR2 (germline): SEHNR, FQNEAQ (reference sequence). The CDR3 loop spans 14 amino acids. The CDR3 sequence is CASSLEETIQPQHF. Written as DNA, the CDR3 is TGTGCCAGCAGCTTAGAAGAGACAATTCAGCCCCAGCATTTT.

This clonotype was seen a handful of times. This chain connects TRBV20-1 to TRBJ2-5, with 7 bases fitting TRBD2. The CDR3 spans 12 residues. With 3 bases clipped from V and 9 bases from J, the junction kept 7 bases outside the gene matches. Germline V gene lookup returns CDR1 DFQATT and CDR2 SNEGSKA (reference sequence). The CDR3 reads CSASTSGTAQYF. The CDR3 region has the DNA TGCAGTGCTAGTACAAGCGGGACGGCCCAGTACTTC.

The chain employs TRBV12-5 and TRBJ2-1, with TRBD2 matching 8 bases. Looked up from germline, CDR1 is LGHNT and CDR2 is FRNRAP. This CDR3 comprises 16 residues. After removal of 0 bases from V and 6 bases from J, the junction contained 7 bases not matched to a gene. The CDR3 sequence: CASGLVRTSIVNEQFF. The DNA for the CDR3 is TGTGCTAGTGGTTTGGTAAGGACTAGCATAGTCAATGAGCAGTTCTTC.

This clonotype appeared many times. CDR3 sequence reads: CSARWQPNQPQHF. CDR3 DNA sequence: TGCAGTGCTAGGTGGCAGCCGAATCAGCCCCAGCATTTT. This chain joins TRBV20-1 and TRBJ1-5; D not resolved. Germline-derived CDR1 and CDR2 are DFQATT and SNEGSKA (reference sequence). The V gene lost 3 bases and the J gene lost 4 bases, with 10 bases spanning the gap. This CDR3 is 13 amino acids long.

The CDR3 nucleotides read TGTGCCAGTAGTATAGGTCGGGGAGCGAACACTGAAGCTTTCTTT. It yields the protein CASSIGRGANTEAFF. The V gene is TRBV19, the J gene TRBJ1-1; D gene ambiguous. Germline V gene lookup returns CDR1 LNHDA and CDR2 SQIVND (reference sequence). Trimming took off 1 base at V and 1 base at J, with 10 bases between the two ends. This CDR3 contains 15 residues.

This clonotype was counted only a few times. The V gene is TRBV20-1, the J gene TRBJ2-6, with D hard to call. The CDR3 is made up of 16 amino acids. In germline, CDR1 is DFQATT, CDR2 SNEGSKA (reference sequence). Trimming shortened V by 2 bases and J by 0 bases, and 11 bases separated the two germline ends. CDR3 DNA sequence: TGCAGTGCTAGACCACCTGGTGTCTCTGGGGCCAACGTCCTGACTTTC. It specifies CSARPPGVSGANVLTF.

The V gene is TRBV7-9, the J gene TRBJ2-1, with D hard to call. Germline V lookup: CDR1 SEHNR, CDR2 FQNEAQ (reference sequence). The ends were cut back, 4 bases at V and 0 bases at J, with 10 bases in the middle. The CDR3 consists of 15 residues. CDR3 DNA sequence: TGTGCCAGCAGCTCCCAGGAGAGCTCCTACAATGAGCAGTTCTTC. Protein product: CASSSQESSYNEQFF.

This clonotype occurred a few times. This sequence joins TRBV7-3 and TRBJ2-3; D uncertain. CDR3 size: 15 residues. V was trimmed by 5 bases and J by 1 base, leaving 13 bases between them. Per the germline V gene, CDR1 is SGHTA and CDR2 is FQGTGA. For the CDR3, the DNA is TGTGCCAGCAGCCCCCGGGCGCCGGGCACAGATACGCAGTATTTT. The encoded protein is CASSPRAPGTDTQYF.

The chain recombines TRBV4-1 with TRBJ1-6; no firm D call. The V gene's germline CDR1 is MGHRA and CDR2 YSYEKL. CDR3 length equals 12 residues. Trimming pared 1 base from V and 10 bases from J, leaving 5 bases between. The CDR3 region has the DNA TGCGCCAGCAGCCAAGGGGGATCACCCCTCCACTTT. Protein sequence: CASSQGGSPLHF.

This clonotype appeared many times. The V and J genes are TRBV7-9 and TRBJ1-2, with unresolved D. Trimming removed 5 bases from V and 2 bases from J, with 0 bases in between. Looked up from germline, CDR1 is SEHNR and CDR2 is FQNEAQ (reference sequence). The CDR3 runs to 10 residues. CDR3: CASSNYGYTF. In DNA form, the CDR3 reads TGTGCCAGCAGCAACTATGGCTACACCTTC.

CDR3 nucleotide sequence: TGTGCCAGCAGCCGGGACAGGGTTGTCGGCACTGAAGCTTTCTTT. This gives the protein CASSRDRVVGTEAFF. V is TRBV7-9 and J is TRBJ1-1; 9 bases are shared with TRBD1. V dropped 5 bases and J dropped 4; count of bases not matched to a gene: 8. Germline V CDR1 and CDR2: SEHNR, FQNEAQ (reference sequence). This CDR3 spans 15 amino acids. Looking up the rest from reference TRBV7-9 and TRBJ1-1 gives the full variable domain: DTGVSQNPRHKITKRGQNVTFRCDPISEHNRLYWYRQTLGQGPEFLTYFQNEAQLEKSRLLSDRFSAERPKGSFSTLEIQRTEQGDSAMYLCASSRDRVVGTEAFFGQGTRLTVV.

This sequence joins TRBV15 and TRBJ2-2; tentatively, D is TRBD2 (6 bases). V was cut by 0 bases and J by 4 bases, with 12 bases left in between. This CDR3 is built from 16 residues. Germline values: CDR1 LNHNV, CDR2 YYDKDF (reference sequence). The CDR3 coding sequence is TGTGCCACCAGCAGAGATCAACGGGGGAGCACCGGGGAGCTGTTTTTT. As protein: CATSRDQRGSTGELFF. The full variable domain, in which reference TRBV15 and TRBJ2-2 provide the parts outside the CDR3, is DAMVIQNPRYQVTQFGKPVTLSCSQTLNHNVMYWYQQKSSQAPKLLFHYYDKDFNNEADTPDNFQSRRPNTSFCFLDIRSPGLGDTAMYLCATSRDQRGSTGELFFGEGSRLTVL.

This clonotype was counted ten times or more. J is TRBJ1-1 and V is TRBV5-6, with D possibly being TRBD1 (6 bases). Germline V gives CDR1 SGHDT, CDR2 YYEEEE. Trimming shortened V by 4 bases and J by 5 bases, and 12 bases separated the two germline ends. The CDR3 spans 13 residues. The CDR3 region has the DNA TGTGCCAGCAGCCCTACAGGGCGAACTGAAGCTTTCTTT. This sequence encodes CASSPTGRTEAFF.

This chain joins TRBV13 and TRBJ2-7; 8 nucleotides match TRBD1. Germline trimming cut 6 bases from V and 2 bases from J; bases unmatched to any gene: 3. Germline V gene sequence: CDR1 PRHDT, CDR2 FYEKMQ (reference sequence). The CDR3 has 13 amino acids. The CDR3 sequence is CASRRTGTYEQYF. The CDR3 DNA is TGTGCCAGCAGACGGACAGGGACCTACGAGCAGTACTTC.

The chain has TRBV7-2 and TRBJ2-7; 7 nucleotides align to TRBD1. CDR1 and CDR2 (germline): SGHTA, FQGNSA. CDR3 length: 13 residues. V was pared by 5 bases and J by 4 bases, with 5 bases of the junction left unmatched. The CDR3 coding sequence is TGTGCCAGCAGCATGACAGGGAAGTACGAGCAGTACTTC. This codes for CASSMTGKYEQYF.

This clonotype has just a few counts. This chain links TRBV5-1 with TRBJ1-1; D gene ambiguous. Germline CDR1 reads SGHRS; CDR2 reads YFSETQ. This CDR3 has 14 residues. Trimming removed 4 bases from V and 4 bases from J, with 14 bases in between. CDR3 region: CASSVQGGSTEAFF. The CDR3 nucleotides read TGCGCCAGCAGCGTACAAGGAGGGTCCACTGAAGCTTTCTTT.

This rearrangement joins TRBV14 to TRBJ2-7; TRBD2 is a possible D gene (5 bases). This CDR3 has 14 amino acids. Trimming removed 3 bases from V and 3 bases from J, with 12 bases in between. Germline values: CDR1 SGHDN, CDR2 FVKESK. CDR3 DNA sequence: TGTGCCAGCAGCCACCGTCGGGGAAACTACGAGCAGTACTTC. Amino acids: CASSHRRGNYEQYF.